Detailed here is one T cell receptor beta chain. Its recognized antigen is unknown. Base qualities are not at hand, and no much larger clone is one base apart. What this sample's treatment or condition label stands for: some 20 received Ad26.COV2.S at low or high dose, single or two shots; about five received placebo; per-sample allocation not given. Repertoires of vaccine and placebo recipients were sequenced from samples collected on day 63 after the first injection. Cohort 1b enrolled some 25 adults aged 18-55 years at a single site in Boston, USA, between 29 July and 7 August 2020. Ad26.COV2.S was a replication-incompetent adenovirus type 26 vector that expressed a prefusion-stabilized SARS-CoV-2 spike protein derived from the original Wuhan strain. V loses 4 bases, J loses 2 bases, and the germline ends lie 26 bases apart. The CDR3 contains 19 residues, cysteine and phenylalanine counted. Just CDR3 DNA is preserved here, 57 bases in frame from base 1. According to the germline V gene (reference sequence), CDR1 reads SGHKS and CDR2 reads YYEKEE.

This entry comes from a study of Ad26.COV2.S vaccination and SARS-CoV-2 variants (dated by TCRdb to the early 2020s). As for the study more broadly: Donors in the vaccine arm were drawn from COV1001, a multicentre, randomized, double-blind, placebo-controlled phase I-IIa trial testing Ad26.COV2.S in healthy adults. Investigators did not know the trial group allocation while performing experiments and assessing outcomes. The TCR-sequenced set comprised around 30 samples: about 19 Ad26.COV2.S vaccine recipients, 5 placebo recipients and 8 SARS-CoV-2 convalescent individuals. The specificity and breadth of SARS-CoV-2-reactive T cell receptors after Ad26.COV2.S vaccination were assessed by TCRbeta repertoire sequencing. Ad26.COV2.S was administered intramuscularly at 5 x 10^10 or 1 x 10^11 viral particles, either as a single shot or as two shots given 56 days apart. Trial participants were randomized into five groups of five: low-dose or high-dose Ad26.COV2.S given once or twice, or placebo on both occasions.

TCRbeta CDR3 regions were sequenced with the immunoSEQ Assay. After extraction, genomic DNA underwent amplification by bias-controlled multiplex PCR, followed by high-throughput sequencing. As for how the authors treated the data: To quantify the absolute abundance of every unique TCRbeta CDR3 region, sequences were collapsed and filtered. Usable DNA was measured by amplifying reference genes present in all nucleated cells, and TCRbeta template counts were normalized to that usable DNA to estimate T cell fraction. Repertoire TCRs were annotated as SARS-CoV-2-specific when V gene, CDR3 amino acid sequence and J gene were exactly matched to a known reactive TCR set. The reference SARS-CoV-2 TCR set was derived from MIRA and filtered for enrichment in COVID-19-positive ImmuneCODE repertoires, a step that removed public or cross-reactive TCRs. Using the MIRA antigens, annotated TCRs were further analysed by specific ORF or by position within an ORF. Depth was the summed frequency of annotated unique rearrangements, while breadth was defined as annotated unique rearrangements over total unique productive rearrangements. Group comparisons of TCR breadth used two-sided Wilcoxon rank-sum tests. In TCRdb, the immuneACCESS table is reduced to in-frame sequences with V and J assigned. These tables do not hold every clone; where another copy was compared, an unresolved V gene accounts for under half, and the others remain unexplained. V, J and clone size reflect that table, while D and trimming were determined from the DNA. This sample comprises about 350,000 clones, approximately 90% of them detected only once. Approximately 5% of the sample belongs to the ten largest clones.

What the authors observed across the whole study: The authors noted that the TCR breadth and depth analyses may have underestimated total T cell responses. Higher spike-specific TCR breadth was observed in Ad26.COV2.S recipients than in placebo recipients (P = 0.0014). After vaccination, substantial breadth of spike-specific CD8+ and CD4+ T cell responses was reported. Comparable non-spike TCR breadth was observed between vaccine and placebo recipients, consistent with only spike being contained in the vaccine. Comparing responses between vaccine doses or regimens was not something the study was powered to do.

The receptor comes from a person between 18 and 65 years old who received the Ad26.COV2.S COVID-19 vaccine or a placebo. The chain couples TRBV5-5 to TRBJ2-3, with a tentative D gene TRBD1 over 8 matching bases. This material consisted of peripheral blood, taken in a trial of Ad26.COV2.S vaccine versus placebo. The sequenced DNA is TGTGCCAGCAGCCCGAGACACAGGGGGGGAAGCCCCTACACAGATACGCAGTATTTT. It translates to CASSPRHRGGSPYTDTQYF.